This entry lists 13 T cell receptor beta chains sequenced from one sample in a study of CD8 T cells in ankylosing spondylitis. General study findings and limits: Seemingly distinctive of ankylosing spondylitis blood was a TCR beta motif formed by eight highly homologous variants.

The antigens for these receptors are not known. TCRdb reprocessed the 5' RACE reads via MiXCR and lists one record per CDR3 protein. The sample contains roughly 370,000 distinct CDR3 sequences, around 22% of which appear only once. The sequencing input was blood, either unsorted or a sorted T cell fraction (not recorded which). These receptor sequences come from a male donor with ankylosing spondylitis.

The genes are TRBV25-1 and TRBJ2-1; possibly TRBD2 for D (5 bases). V shed 8 bases and J shed 2 bases, with 16 bases lying between them. Germline CDR1 is MGHDK and CDR2 is SYGVNS. CDR3 length: 15 residues. CDR3 in amino acids: CASGKSGNPYNEQFF. As DNA, the CDR3 is TGTGCCAGCGGGAAGAGCGGTAATCCCTACAATGAGCAGTTCTTC.

Comment on this clonotype: A read error may account for a junction end that differs from germline. This chain uses TRBV6-5 with TRBJ2-3; 7 nucleotides align to TRBD1. CDR1 is MNHEY, CDR2 SVGAGI, per germline. This CDR3 contains 14 residues. The CDR3 region is CASSYPKDRTPSSF. In DNA form, the CDR3 reads TGTGCCAGCAGTTACCCGAAGGACAGGACACCTAGTTCGTTT.

This clonotype was seen only once. The rearrangement links TRBV2 to TRBJ2-1, with 7 positions matching TRBD2. V lost 6 bases to trimming and J lost 8 bases; unmatched junction nucleotides: 10. This CDR3 contains 14 residues. Looked up from germline, CDR1 is SNHLY and CDR2 is FYNNEI. The CDR3 loop is CASSLTTSVYEQFF. The DNA for the CDR3 is TGTGCCAGCAGCCTAACCACTAGCGTCTATGAGCAGTTCTTC.

This clonotype appeared a few times. V usage is TRBV7-9 and J usage is TRBJ1-4, with D possibly TRBD1 on 6 matching bases. Trimming cost V 4 bases and J 8 bases, with 17 bases left between them. This CDR3 is built from 15 residues. Germline V lookup: CDR1 SEHNR, CDR2 FQNEAQ (reference sequence). CDR3 sequence: CASSWYRESREKLFF. The CDR3, as DNA: TGTGCCAGCAGCTGGTACAGGGAGTCTCGGGAAAAACTGTTTTTT.

The rearrangement links TRBV29-1 to TRBJ2-7; the D gene is possibly TRBD1 (6 bases). This CDR3 has 11 residues. Trimming removed 4 bases from V and 9 bases from J, with 13 bases in between. Germline CDR1 reads SQVTM; CDR2 reads ANQGSEA. The CDR3 sequence is CSVGGRGGQYF. The CDR3 coding sequence is TGCAGCGTTGGGGGCAGGGGCGGGCAGTACTTC.

V is TRBV27 and J is TRBJ2-2; 10 bases are a match to TRBD2. CDR3 length: 18 amino acids. V shed 5 bases, J shed 5 bases, and the junction held 14 bases outside the gene matches. Germline CDR1 MNHEY, CDR2 SMNVEV (reference sequence). The CDR3 loop is CASSRRIAGGRGTGELFF. The DNA for the CDR3 is TGTGCCAGCAGTCGTAGGATAGCGGGGGGCCGGGGGACCGGGGAGCTGTTTTTT.

This clonotype was found a few times. This rearrangement joins TRBV5-6 to TRBJ1-2; the D is unclear. V was clipped by 0 bases and J by 8 bases, with 8 bases between them. This CDR3 is 12 amino acids long. CDR1 and CDR2 (germline): SGHDT, YYEEEE. Written as DNA, the CDR3 is TGTGCCAGCAGCTTGGTCCTACAGGGCTACACCTTC. It encodes CASSLVLQGYTF.

V and J are TRBV28 and TRBJ2-1; a weak D match, TRBD1 (6 bases). Per the germline V gene, CDR1 is MDHEN and CDR2 is SYDVKM. V lost 7 bases, J lost 8 bases, and 21 bases lay in between. This CDR3 has 15 residues. The CDR3 spells CASTIYGGEPHEQFF. The CDR3 DNA sequence: TGTGCCAGCACCATATATGGGGGCGAACCCCATGAGCAGTTCTTC.

This clonotype came up a few times. The chain joins TRBV6-5 to TRBJ1-1; 10 nucleotides match TRBD1. CDR1 is MNHEY, CDR2 SVGAGI, per germline. The CDR3 has 13 amino acids. The ends lost 3 bases at V and 7 bases at J; junction bases unmatched: 2. In DNA form, the CDR3 reads TGTGCCAGCAGTTATAGGGACAGGGGTGAAGCTTTCTTT. It encodes CASSYRDRGEAFF.

This clonotype came up a few times. J is TRBJ2-5 and V is TRBV29-1; a weak D match, TRBD1 (5 bases). The germline CDR1 and CDR2 sequences are SQVTM and ANQGSEA. The CDR3 runs to 12 residues. Between the trimmed V and J ends, which lost 7 bases and 1 base, there was a span of 10 bases. The CDR3 protein is CSATVPQETQYF. The DNA of the CDR3 is TGCAGCGCGACAGTACCCCAAGAGACCCAGTACTTC.

A few counts support this clonotype. This chain connects TRBV20-1 to TRBJ2-1; TRBD2 aligns across 9 bases. V lost 6 bases, J lost 2 bases, and 11 bases stayed unmatched. CDR3 length equals 16 residues. The V gene's germline CDR1 is DFQATT and CDR2 SNEGSKA (reference sequence). Written as DNA, the CDR3 is TGCAGTGCCCTTCCTGGACTAGCGCCTACCTACAATGAGCAGTTCTTC. Translation gives CSALPGLAPTYNEQFF.

The CDR3 DNA reads TGTGCCAGCAGTTTAGCGCTAACACTCCGGGACACTGAAGCTTTCTTT. It specifies CASSLALTLRDTEAFF. The rearrangement joins TRBV12-3 or TRBV12-4 to TRBJ1-1; no definite D call. The CDR3 contains 16 residues. V was clipped by 0 bases and J by 3 bases, with 14 bases between them.

This rearrangement joins TRBV12-3 or TRBV12-4 to TRBJ1-4; a weak D match, TRBD1 (5 bases). The length of the CDR3 is 14 residues. V was pared by 3 bases and J by 8 bases, with 13 bases between. CDR3 in DNA: TGTGCCAGCAGTTTTCTCAGGGCGGGAGAAAAACTGTTTTTT. Amino acid sequence: CASSFLRAGEKLFF.